This T cell receptor (beta chain) was recovered during a study of OX40 agonist ivuxolimab in advanced cancers. Study-level background: Ivuxolimab was an agonistic, fully human IgG2 monoclonal antibody directed against OX40 (CD134), a costimulatory receptor. Intravenous ivuxolimab was administered to patients every 2 weeks at six dose levels: 0.01, 0.1, 0.3, 1.5, 3 and 10 mg/kg. Among the approximately 54 dose-escalation patients, about 20 had hepatocellular carcinoma, roughly 15 melanoma, 9 renal cell carcinoma and 9 head and neck cancer. The dose-escalation cohort was about 83% male with a mean age of around 64 years, ranging from roughly 23 to 79. Patients were allowed to have had prior anti-PD-1, anti-PD-L1 or anti-CTLA-4 therapy, and approximately 41% of the dose-escalation patients had previously received checkpoint inhibitors. Partial responses were achieved by three dose-escalation patients, of whom one had hepatocellular carcinoma and two had cutaneous melanoma. Peripheral TCRbeta sequencing was intended to test whether TCR sequence diversity was altered and clonal T-cell expansion was caused by ivuxolimab. The paper reports the monotherapy dose-escalation portion (N of about 52 patients) of the phase I ivuxolimab trial.

Via the germline V gene, CDR1 is SGHTA and CDR2 FQGNSA. V is pared back by 10 bases and J by 3 bases, with 16 bases lying between the germline termini. The CDR3 covers 14 residues, taking in both the cysteine and the phenylalanine. The read is trimmed to its CDR3 DNA, 42 bases read in frame from base 1. To sequence the TCRbeta CDR3 region, genomic DNA was isolated from the sorted cells. The immunoSEQ Assay was used to sequence the TCRbeta CDR3 regions. TCRdb holds this immuneACCESS table with in-frame rearrangements only. Some clones are missing; in checked studies, unresolved V genes explain under half, and the rest has no known cause. The sample table shows tens of thousands of clones, and around 86% are seen once. Of the sample, about 0.7% falls within the top ten clones. The study at large found these results: At doses of 0.1 to 3.0 mg/kg, clonal expansion of both CD4+ and CD8+ blood T cells was observed from baseline to week 6. Low levels of normalized T-cell clonal expansion were also seen in some nonresponding patients. After ivuxolimab, expanded clones were on average more numerous among CD8+ T cells than among CD4+ T cells. Which antigens the clonally expanded peripheral T cells were specific for was not determined. Partial responders in the 0.1-3.0 mg/kg groups had among the lowest normalized peripheral clonal expansion, especially among CD8+ T cells.

The trial excluded patients who had a history of autoimmune disease or were on systemic immunosuppression. Peripheral blood for TCR sequencing was drawn from every dose cohort at baseline, at cycle 4 day 1 and at cycle 7 day 1. Samples were obtained from an open-label, multicenter, first-in-human phase I dose-escalation trial of ivuxolimab. Adults with locally advanced or metastatic melanoma, renal cell, hepatocellular, or head and neck squamous cell carcinoma were enrolled in the trial. Before TCR sequencing, CD4+ and CD8+ T cells were separately sorted from peripheral blood. To note about this clone: Its antigen is not yet known. No base quality values were provided; no much bigger clone lies one nucleotide off.

This sequence originates from an adult with an advanced solid tumor such as melanoma, head and neck, liver or kidney cancer. This material consisted of CD4+ or CD8+ T cells sorted from blood, taken in a trial of the OX40 agonist ivuxolimab. The chain links TRBV7-2 with TRBJ2-1, with an unclear D gene assignment. CDR3 reads: CATRYELLYNEQFF. The DNA sequence is given as TGTGCCACCCGGTACGAACTGCTCTACAATGAGCAGTTCTTC.